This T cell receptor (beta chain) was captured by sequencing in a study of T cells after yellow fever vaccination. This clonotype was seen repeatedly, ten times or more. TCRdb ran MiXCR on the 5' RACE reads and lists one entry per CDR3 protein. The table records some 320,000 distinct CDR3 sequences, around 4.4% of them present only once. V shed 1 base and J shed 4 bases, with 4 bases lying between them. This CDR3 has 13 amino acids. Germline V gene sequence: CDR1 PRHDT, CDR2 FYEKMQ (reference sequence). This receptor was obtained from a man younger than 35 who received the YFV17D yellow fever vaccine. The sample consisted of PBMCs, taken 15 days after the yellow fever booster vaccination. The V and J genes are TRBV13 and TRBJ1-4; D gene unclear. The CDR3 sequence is CASSLENNEKLFF. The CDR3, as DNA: TGTGCCAGCAGCTTAGAGAATAATGAAAAACTGTTTTTT.